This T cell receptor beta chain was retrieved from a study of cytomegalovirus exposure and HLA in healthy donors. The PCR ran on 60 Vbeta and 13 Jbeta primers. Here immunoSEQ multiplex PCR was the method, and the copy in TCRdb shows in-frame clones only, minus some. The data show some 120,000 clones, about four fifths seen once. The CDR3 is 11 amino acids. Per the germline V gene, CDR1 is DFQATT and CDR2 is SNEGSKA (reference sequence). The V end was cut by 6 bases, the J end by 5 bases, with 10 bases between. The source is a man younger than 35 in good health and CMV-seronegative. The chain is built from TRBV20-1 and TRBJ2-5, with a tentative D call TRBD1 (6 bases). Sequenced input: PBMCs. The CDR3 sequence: CSATQGETQYF. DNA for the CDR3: TGCAGTGCCACCCAGGGGGAGACCCAGTACTTC.